This record covers a single T cell receptor (beta chain). This record belongs to a study of blood T cell repertoires in COVID-19. Profiling relied on immunoSEQ multiplex PCR, and the TCRdb table lists in-frame clones only, not all of them. Of some 140,000 clones listed, around 79% were seen once; the top ten hold roughly 1.5%. Germline-derived CDR1 and CDR2 are SGHDT and YYEEEE. The V end lost 0 bases, the J end lost 5 bases, and 11 bases lay between the germline ends. The CDR3 length is 14 residues. The chain employs TRBV5-6 and TRBJ1-1, with D perhaps matching TRBD1 (5 bases). The TCR comes from an elderly man with acute or convalescent COVID-19. Source material: peripheral blood. The CDR3 is CASSLGWRGTEAFF. As DNA, the CDR3 is TGTGCCAGCAGCTTGGGGTGGCGGGGGACTGAAGCTTTCTTT.